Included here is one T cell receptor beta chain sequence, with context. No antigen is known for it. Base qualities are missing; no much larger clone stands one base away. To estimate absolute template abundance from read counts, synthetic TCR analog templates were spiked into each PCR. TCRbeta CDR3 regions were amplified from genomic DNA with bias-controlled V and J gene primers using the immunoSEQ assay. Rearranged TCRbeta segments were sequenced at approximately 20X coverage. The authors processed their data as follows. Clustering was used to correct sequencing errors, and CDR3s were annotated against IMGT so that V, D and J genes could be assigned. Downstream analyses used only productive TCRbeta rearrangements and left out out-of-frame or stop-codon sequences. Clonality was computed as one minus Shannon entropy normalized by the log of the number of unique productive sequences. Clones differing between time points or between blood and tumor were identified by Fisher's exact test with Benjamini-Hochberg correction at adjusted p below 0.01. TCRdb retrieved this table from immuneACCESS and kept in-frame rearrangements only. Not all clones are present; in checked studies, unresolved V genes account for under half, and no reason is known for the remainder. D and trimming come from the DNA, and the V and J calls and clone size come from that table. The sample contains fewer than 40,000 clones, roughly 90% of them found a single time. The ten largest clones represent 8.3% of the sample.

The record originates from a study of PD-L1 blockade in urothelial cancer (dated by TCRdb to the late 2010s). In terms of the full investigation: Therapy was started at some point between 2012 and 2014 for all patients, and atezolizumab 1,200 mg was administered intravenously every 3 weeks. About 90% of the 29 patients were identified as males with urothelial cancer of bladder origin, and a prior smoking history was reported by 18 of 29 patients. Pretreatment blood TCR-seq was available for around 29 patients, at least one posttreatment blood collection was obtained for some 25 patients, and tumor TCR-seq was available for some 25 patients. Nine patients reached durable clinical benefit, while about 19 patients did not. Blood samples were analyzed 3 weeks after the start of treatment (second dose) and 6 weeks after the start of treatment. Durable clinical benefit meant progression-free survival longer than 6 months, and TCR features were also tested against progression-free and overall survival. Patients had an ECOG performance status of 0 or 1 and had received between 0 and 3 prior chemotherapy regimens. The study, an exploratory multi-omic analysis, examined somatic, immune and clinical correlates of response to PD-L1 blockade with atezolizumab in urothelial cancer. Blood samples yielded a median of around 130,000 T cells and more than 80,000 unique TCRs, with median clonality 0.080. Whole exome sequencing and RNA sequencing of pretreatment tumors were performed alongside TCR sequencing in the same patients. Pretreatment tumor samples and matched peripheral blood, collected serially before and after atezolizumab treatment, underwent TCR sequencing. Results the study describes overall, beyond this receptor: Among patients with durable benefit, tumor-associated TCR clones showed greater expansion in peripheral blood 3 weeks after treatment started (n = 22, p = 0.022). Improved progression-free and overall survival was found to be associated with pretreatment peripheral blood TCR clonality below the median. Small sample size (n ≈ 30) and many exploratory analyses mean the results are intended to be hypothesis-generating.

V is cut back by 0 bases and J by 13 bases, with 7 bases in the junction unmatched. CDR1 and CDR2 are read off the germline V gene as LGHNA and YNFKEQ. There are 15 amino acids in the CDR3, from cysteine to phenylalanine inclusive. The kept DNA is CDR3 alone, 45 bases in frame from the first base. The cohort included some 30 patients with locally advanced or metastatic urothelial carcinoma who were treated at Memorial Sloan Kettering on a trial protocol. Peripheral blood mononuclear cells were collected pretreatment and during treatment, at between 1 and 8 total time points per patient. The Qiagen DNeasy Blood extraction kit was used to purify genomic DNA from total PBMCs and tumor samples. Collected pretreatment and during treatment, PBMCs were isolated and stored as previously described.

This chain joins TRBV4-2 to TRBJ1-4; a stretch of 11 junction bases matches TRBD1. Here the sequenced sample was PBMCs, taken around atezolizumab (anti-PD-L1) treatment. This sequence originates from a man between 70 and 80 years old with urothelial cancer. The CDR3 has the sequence CASSQEGQGARALFF. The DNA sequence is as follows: TGTGCCAGCAGCCAAGAAGGACAGGGGGCAAGGGCACTGTTTTTT.